This T cell receptor (beta chain) comes out of a study of cytomegalovirus exposure and HLA in healthy donors. Broader study findings: Common viral pathogens (according to a later analysis) appeared linked to several of the most significant clusters. Follow-up analysis later connected one missense variant in DCLRE1C with trimming of TCR beta V- and J-genes.

This clone was seen only a few times. The antigen is unknown. From germline, CDR1 is MNHNS and CDR2 SASEGT. This CDR3 is built from 19 residues. V gave up 2 bases and J gave up 4 bases; unmatched junction bases: 17. A multiplex PCR was run with 60 Vbeta primers and 13 Jbeta primers. The protocol was immunoSEQ multiplex PCR, while the TCRdb copy is restricted to in-frame clones and leaves out a portion. The sample comprises about 160,000 clones, about four fifths of which are singletons, and roughly 3.4% rests with the top ten. Input material: PBMCs. The sequence was collected from a human donor in good health. V is TRBV6-1 and J is TRBJ1-5; 7 nucleotides agree with TRBD1. The CDR3 DNA is TGTGCCAGCAGTGAACGGGGGACCGACAGGGCAAGGGATAATCAGCCCCAGCATTTT. This codes for CASSERGTDRARDNQPQHF.